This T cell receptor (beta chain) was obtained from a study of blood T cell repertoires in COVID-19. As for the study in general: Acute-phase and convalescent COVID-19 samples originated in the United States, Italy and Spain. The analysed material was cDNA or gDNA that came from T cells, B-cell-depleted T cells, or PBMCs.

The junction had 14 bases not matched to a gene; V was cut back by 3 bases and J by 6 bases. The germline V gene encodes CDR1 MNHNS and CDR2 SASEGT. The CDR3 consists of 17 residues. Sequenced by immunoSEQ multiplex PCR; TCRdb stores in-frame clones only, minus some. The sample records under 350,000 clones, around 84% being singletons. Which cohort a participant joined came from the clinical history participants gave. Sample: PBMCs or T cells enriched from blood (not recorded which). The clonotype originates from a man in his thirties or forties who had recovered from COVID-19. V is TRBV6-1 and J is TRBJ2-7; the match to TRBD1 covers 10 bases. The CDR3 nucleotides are TGTGCCAGCAGTGACCACTCCCAGGTGGGGACAGGGGTCGAGCAGTACTTC. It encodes CASSDHSQVGTGVEQYF.